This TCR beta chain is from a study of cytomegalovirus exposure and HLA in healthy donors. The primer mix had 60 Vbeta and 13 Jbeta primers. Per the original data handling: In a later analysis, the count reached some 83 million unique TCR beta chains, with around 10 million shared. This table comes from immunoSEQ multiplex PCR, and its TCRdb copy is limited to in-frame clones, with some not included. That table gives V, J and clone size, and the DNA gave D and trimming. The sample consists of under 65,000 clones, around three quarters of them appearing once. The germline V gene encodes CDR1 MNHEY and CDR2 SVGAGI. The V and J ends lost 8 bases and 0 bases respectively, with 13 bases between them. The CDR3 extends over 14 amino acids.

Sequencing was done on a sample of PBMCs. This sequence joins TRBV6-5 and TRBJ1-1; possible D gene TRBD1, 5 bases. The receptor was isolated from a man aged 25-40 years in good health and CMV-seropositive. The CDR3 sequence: CASGGDAVNTEAFF. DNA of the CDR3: TGTGCCAGCGGGGGGGACGCGGTGAACACTGAAGCTTTCTTT.